One and the same sample provided the 14 T cell receptor beta chains below, sequenced in a study of T cell repertoires in cytomegalovirus infection. One entry per CDR3 protein results from TCRdb running MiXCR on the reads. The sample lists about 260,000 distinct CDR3 sequences; roughly an eighth were seen once. Sequenced: PBMCs. The receptor set was obtained from a human donor in good health (CMV status not recorded). Some clones in this sample may be carry-over from other donors' samples.

The table lists this clonotype with a few counts. The V and J genes are TRBV7-9 and TRBJ1-4; 8 nucleotides agree with TRBD1. V dropped 5 bases and J dropped 4; count of bases not matched to a gene: 3. Germline V CDR1 and CDR2: SEHNR, FQNEAQ (reference sequence). The CDR3 loop spans 14 amino acids. CDR3: CASSRDRLNEKLFF. CDR3 DNA: TGTGCCAGCAGCCGGGACAGGCTTAATGAAAAACTGTTTTTT.

This clonotype was recorded many times. The chain employs TRBV6-1 and TRBJ2-7, with D possibly TRBD2 on 6 matching bases. Germline CDR1 MNHNS, CDR2 SASEGT. The CDR3 sequence is 15 residues long. V lost 4 bases and J lost 2, with 15 bases in between. This chain's CDR3 is CASSGGDLGAYEQYF. Here the CDR3 DNA reads TGTGCCAGCAGTGGGGGGGACTTAGGGGCCTACGAGCAGTACTTC.

V usage is TRBV29-1 and J usage is TRBJ2-2; 7 bases are a match to TRBD2. CDR3 length: 15 residues. Germline lookup yields CDR1 SQVTM and CDR2 ANQGSEA. V lost 7 bases and J lost 6; bases outside the gene matches: 14. CDR3 residues: CSAGEAGVSPGELFF. CDR3 sequence (DNA): TGCAGCGCCGGTGAGGCGGGAGTTTCACCCGGGGAGCTGTTTTTT.

This clonotype was observed many times. The chain has TRBV7-8 and TRBJ2-1, with TRBD2 identical over 8 bases. J gave up 0 bases and V 9 bases, and 7 bases lay outside the gene matches. This CDR3 has 15 amino acids. The V gene's germline CDR1 is SGHVS and CDR2 FQNEAQ. CDR3 DNA sequence: TGTGCCAGTCACTCTAGCGGGCGCTCCTACAATGAGCAGTTCTTC. Its translation: CASHSSGRSYNEQFF.

This clonotype was recorded a few times. CDR3 in amino acids: CATSDAGGADTQYF. CDR3 DNA: TGTGCCACCAGTGATGCGGGGGGGGCAGATACGCAGTATTTT. The chain joins TRBV24-1 to TRBJ2-3; 9 bases fit TRBD2. The ends lost 3 bases at V and 4 bases at J; junction bases unmatched: 1. The CDR3 runs 14 residues. The V gene's germline CDR1 is KGHDR and CDR2 SFDVKD.

In this sample, this clonotype turned up a few times. This sequence joins TRBV20-1 and TRBJ1-1; a possible D gene is TRBD1 (5 bases). V was clipped by 2 bases and J by 6 bases, with 13 bases between them. CDR3 length: 13 amino acids. The V gene's germline CDR1 is DFQATT and CDR2 SNEGSKA (reference sequence). The CDR3 DNA reads TGCAGTGCTAGAAAAGGAGGGGTACCTGAAGCTTTCTTT. Its translation is CSARKGGVPEAFF.

This clonotype was counted a few times. V and J are TRBV29-1 and TRBJ2-7, with D possibly being TRBD1 (6 bases). This CDR3 comprises 13 residues. V shed 5 bases and J shed 1 base, with 12 bases lying between them. CDR1 and CDR2 from the germline V gene are SQVTM and ANQGSEA. The CDR3 DNA sequence: TGCAGCGTTAGGACAGACCAGTCCTACGAGCAGTACTTC. This encodes CSVRTDQSYEQYF.

This clonotype was counted at least ten times. The genes are TRBV12-3 or TRBV12-4 and TRBJ2-3, with 9 nucleotides matching TRBD2. The CDR3 has 14 amino acids. The V segment lost 5 bases and the J segment 6 bases; nucleotides outside the gene matches: 6. The CDR3 loop is CASSLSGRRDTQYF. In DNA form, the CDR3 reads TGTGCCAGCAGTCTGAGCGGGAGGAGGGATACGCAGTATTTT.

The chain has TRBV2 and TRBJ1-6; 7 nucleotides line up with TRBD1. Germline V gives CDR1 SNHLY, CDR2 FYNNEI. J lost 9 bases, V lost 8 bases, and 7 bases had no gene match. The CDR3 totals 13 residues. The CDR3 DNA sequence: TGTGCCAGCTTACTAGAGGGGGCTTCACCCCTCCACTTT. It is translated as CASLLEGASPLHF.

This clonotype was seen a few times. J is TRBJ2-1 and V is TRBV7-9, with 9 bases fitting TRBD2. The CDR3 contains 15 residues. V shed 3 bases and J 7 bases; nucleotides not matched to a gene: 7. CDR1 is SEHNR, CDR2 FQNEAQ, per germline (reference sequence). DNA of the CDR3: TGTGCCAGCAGCTTTTCCCGGAGCGGGAGGAATGAGCAGTTCTTC. Its protein product is CASSFSRSGRNEQFF.

In this sample, this clonotype turned up many times. This rearrangement joins TRBV7-2 to TRBJ2-1; 10 bases match TRBD1. This CDR3 region has 13 residues. Germline V lookup: CDR1 SGHTA, CDR2 FQGNSA. The trim removed 5 bases at V and 8 bases at J, leaving 3 bases unmatched. The CDR3 DNA reads as TGTGCCAGCAGCGGGGACAGGGGCGATGAGCAGTTCTTC. Protein: CASSGDRGDEQFF.

This clonotype has a count of ten or more. The chain has TRBV25-1 and TRBJ2-7; 8 bases match TRBD2. The length of the CDR3 is 14 residues. Trimming took 2 bases from V and 2 from J; bases not matched to a gene: 2. CDR1 is MGHDK and CDR2 is SYGVNS in the germline V gene. DNA for the CDR3: TGTGCCAGCAGTGAACCGGGGGGGCCCTACGAGCAGTACTTC. This gives the protein CASSEPGGPYEQYF.

The gene calls are TRBV5-4 and TRBJ2-5; D perhaps matches TRBD1 (5 bases). There are 14 residues in the CDR3. V was clipped by 4 bases and J by 7 bases, with 17 bases between them. Looked up from germline, CDR1 is SGHNT and CDR2 is YYREEE (reference sequence). CDR3: CASSKEPRQGTQYF. In nucleotides, the CDR3 is TGTGCCAGCAGCAAAGAACCGCGTCAGGGGACCCAGTACTTC.

The table lists this clonotype with many counts. The J gene is TRBJ2-7, the V gene TRBV7-2; TRBD2 matches at 8 bases. Germline CDR1 reads SGHTA; CDR2 reads FQGNSA. Losses at the gene ends were 6 bases for V and 0 bases for J; bases not matched to a gene: 7. The length of the CDR3 is 15 residues. For the CDR3, the DNA is TGTGCCAGCAGTTCCACTAGCGGCCTCTCCTACGAGCAGTACTTC. Translated, it gives CASSSTSGLSYEQYF.